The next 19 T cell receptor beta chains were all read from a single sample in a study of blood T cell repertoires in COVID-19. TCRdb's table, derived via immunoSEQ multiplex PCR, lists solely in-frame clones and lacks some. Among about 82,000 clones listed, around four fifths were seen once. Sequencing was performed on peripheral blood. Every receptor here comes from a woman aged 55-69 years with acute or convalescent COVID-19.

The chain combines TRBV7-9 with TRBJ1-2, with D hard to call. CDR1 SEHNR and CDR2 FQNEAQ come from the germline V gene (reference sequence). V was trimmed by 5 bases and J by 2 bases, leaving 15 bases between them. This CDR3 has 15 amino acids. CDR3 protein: CASSPTGARNYGYTF. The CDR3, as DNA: TGTGCCAGCAGCCCGACCGGAGCGCGAAACTATGGCTACACCTTC.

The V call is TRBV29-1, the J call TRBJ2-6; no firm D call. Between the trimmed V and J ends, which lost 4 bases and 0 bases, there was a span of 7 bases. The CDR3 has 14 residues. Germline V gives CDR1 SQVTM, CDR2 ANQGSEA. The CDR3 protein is CSVVPLSGANVLTF. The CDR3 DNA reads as TGCAGCGTTGTCCCCCTCTCTGGGGCCAACGTCCTGACTTTC. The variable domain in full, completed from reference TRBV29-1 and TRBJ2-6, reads SAVISQKPSRDICQRGTSLTIQCQVDSQVTMMFWYRQQPGQSLTLIATANQGSEATYESGFVIDKFPISRPNLTFSTLTVSNMSPEDSSIYLCSVVPLSGANVLTFGAGSRLTVL.

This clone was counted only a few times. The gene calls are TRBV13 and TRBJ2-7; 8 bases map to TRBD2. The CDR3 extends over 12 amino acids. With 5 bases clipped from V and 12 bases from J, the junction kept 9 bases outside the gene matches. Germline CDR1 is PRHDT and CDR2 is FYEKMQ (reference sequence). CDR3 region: CASSLRTSQLYF. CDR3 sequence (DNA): TGTGCCAGCAGCCTCCGGACTAGCCAACTGTACTTC.

The DNA of the CDR3 is TGTGCTAGTGGTTGGGACTCCCTCGAGACCCAGTACTTC. It specifies CASGWDSLETQYF. V gene TRBV12-5 combines with J gene TRBJ2-5, with D possibly matching TRBD2 (6 bases). The V end was cut by 4 bases, the J end by 5 bases, with 11 bases between. Per the germline V gene, CDR1 is LGHNT and CDR2 is FRNRAP. The CDR3 has 13 residues.

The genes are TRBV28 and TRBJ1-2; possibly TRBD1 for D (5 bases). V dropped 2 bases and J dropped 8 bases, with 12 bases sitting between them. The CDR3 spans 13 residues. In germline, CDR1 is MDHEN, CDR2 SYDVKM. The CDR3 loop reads CASSLARVRGYTF. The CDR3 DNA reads TGTGCCAGCAGTTTAGCCAGGGTGAGGGGCTACACCTTC.

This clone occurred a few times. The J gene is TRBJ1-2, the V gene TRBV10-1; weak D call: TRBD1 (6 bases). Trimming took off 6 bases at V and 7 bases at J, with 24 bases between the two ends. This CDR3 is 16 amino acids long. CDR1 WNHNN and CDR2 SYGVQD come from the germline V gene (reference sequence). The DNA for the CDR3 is TGCGCCAGCAGCCATGGCCTGGCAGGGGAAGGTTCTGGCTACACCTTC. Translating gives CASSHGLAGEGSGYTF.

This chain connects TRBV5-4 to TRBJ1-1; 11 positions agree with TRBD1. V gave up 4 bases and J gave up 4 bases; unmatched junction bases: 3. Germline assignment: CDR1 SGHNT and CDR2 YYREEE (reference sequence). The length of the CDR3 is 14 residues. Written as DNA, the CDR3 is TGTGCCAGCAGCGGGACAGGGGGGATCACTGAAGCTTTCTTT. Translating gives CASSGTGGITEAFF. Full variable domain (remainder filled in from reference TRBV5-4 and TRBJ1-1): ETGVTQSPTHLIKTRGQQVTLRCSSQSGHNTVSWYQQALGQGPQFIFQYYREEENGRGNFPPRFSGLQFPNYSSELNVNALELDDSALYLCASSGTGGITEAFFGQGTRLTVV.

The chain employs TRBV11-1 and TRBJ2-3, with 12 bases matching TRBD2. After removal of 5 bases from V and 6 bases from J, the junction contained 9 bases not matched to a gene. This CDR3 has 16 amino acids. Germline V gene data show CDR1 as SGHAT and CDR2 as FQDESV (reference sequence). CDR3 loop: CASSPTSGRARDTQYF. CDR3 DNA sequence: TGTGCCAGCAGCCCGACTAGCGGGAGAGCACGGGATACGCAGTATTTT.

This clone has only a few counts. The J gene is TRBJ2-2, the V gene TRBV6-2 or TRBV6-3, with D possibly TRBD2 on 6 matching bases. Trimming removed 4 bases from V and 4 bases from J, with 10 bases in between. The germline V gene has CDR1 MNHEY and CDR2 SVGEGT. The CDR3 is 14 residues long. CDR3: CASSFREVTGELFF. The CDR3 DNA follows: TGTGCCAGCAGTTTCAGGGAGGTCACCGGGGAGCTGTTTTTT.

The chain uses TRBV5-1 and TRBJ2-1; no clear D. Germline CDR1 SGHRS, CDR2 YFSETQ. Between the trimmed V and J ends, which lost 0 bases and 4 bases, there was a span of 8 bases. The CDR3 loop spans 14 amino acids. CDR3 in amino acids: CASSLGAIYNEQFF. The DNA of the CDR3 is TGCGCCAGCAGCTTGGGGGCTATTTACAATGAGCAGTTCTTC.

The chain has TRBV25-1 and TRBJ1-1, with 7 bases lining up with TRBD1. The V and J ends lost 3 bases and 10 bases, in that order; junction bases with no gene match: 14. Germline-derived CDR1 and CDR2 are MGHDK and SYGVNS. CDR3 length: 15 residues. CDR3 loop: CASSDRQGAASGAFF. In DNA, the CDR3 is TGTGCCAGCAGTGACAGACAGGGAGCGGCTTCAGGAGCTTTCTTT. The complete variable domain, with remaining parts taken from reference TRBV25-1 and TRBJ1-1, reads EADIYQTPRYLVIGTGKKITLECSQTMGHDKMYWYQQDPGMELHLIHYSYGVNSTEKGDLSSESTVSRIRTEHFPLTLESARPSHTSQYLCASSDRQGAASGAFFGQGTRLTVV.

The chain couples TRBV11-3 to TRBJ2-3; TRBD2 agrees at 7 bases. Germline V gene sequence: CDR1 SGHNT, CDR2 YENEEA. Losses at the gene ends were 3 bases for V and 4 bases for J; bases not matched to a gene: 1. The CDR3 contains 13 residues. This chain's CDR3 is CASSLAGADTQYF. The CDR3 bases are TGTGCCAGCAGCTTGGCGGGGGCAGATACGCAGTATTTT.

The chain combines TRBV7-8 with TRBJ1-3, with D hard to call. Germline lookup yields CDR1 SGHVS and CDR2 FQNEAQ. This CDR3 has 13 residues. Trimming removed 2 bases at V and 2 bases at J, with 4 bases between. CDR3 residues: CASSLQTGNTIYF. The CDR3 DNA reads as TGTGCCAGCAGCTTACAGACTGGAAACACCATATATTTT.

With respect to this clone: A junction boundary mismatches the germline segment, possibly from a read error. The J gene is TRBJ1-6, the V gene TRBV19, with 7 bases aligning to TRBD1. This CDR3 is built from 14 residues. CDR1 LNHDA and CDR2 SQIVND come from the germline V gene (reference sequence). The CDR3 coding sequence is TGTGCCAGTAGTATAGGCTCCGAGGGACAGCCGAACTCTTTT. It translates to CASSIGSEGQPNSF.

The CDR3 DNA is TGCGCCAGCAGTCAGGGACAGGACCAAGAGACCCAGTACTTC. Encoded protein: CASSQGQDQETQYF. The genes are TRBV23-1 and TRBJ2-5, with 8 bases identical to TRBD1. TRBV23-1 is flagged as an ORF with uncertain function. This CDR3 contains 14 residues. The V segment lost 3 bases and the J segment 0 bases; nucleotides outside the gene matches: 0.

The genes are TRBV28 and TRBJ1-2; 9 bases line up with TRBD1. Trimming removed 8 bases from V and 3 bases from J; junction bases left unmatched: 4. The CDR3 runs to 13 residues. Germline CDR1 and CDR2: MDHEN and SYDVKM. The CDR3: CASGDRADYGYTF. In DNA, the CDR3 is TGTGCCAGCGGGGACAGGGCGGACTATGGCTACACCTTC.

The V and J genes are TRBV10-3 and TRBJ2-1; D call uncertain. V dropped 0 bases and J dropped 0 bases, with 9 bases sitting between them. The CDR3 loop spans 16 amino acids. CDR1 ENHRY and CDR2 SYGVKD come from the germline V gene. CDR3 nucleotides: TGTGCCATCAGTGAGTCGCTCTTGAGCTCCTACAATGAGCAGTTCTTC. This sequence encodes CAISESLLSSYNEQFF.

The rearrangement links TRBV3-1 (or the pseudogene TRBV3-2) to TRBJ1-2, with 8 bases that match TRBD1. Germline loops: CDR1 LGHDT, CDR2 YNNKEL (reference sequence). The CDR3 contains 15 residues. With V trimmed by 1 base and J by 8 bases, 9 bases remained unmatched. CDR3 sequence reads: CASSQANGQGGGYTF. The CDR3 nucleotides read TGTGCCAGCAGCCAAGCCAATGGACAGGGAGGAGGCTACACCTTC.

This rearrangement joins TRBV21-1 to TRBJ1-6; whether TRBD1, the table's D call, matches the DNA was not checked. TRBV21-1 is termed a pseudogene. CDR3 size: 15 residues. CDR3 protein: CASSTPTGDNSPLHF. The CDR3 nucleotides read TGTGCCAGCAGCACGCCGACAGGAGATAATTCACCCCTCCACTTT.